The present entry profiles one T cell receptor (beta chain) with its context. The antigen is unknown. The source of the sample is a study of blood T cells in healthy people across ages. Broader study findings: Age advanced and TCR beta diversity per million T cells fell, roughly linearly.

The CDR3 covers 15 residues. V shed 1 base and J shed 0 bases, with 4 bases lying between them. Germline CDR1 and CDR2: SNHLY and FYNNEI. Sample-barcoded 5' priming and a J-beta primer mix drove a second PCR of 7 to 11 cycles. TCRdb independently ran MiXCR on the 5' RACE reads; one entry per CDR3 protein. Among 550,000 to 650,000 distinct CDR3 sequences, approximately 30% were seen once, and the ten largest hold 15% to 19%. The source of this sequence is a woman of 80 years or more in good health. This chain connects TRBV2 to TRBJ1-6; the D is unclear. The sample consisted of blood. DNA for the CDR3: TGTGCCAGCAGTGAAGAGAGCTCCTATAATTCACCCCTCCACTTT. Encoded protein: CASSEESSYNSPLHF.